This TCR beta chain was obtained from a study of response to subunit inactivated influenza vaccine. Notes on this clonotype: Its antigen remains unknown.

V gave up 5 bases and J gave up 5 bases; unmatched junction bases: 3. From germline, CDR1 is DFQATT and CDR2 SNEGSKA (reference sequence). This CDR3 has 12 residues. TCRdb called the RT-PCR reads again in MiXCR, with one record for every CDR3 protein. This sample carries around 710,000 distinct CDR3 sequences, approximately 15% of them seen once, and the ten largest clones take 5.5% to 7%. Study-wide findings and caveats: Few additional T cells are recruited per seasonal influenza vaccination, authors suggested.

Sequenced material: PBMCs from blood, taken approximately 15 days before vaccination. The rearrangement uses TRBV20-1 and TRBJ2-3, with TRBD2 identical over 8 bases. The TCR originated in a man in his forties or fifties who received an inactivated influenza vaccine. The CDR3 nucleotides read TGCAGTGCTTCGGGAGGGAAAGATACGCAGTATTTT. This encodes CSASGGKDTQYF.